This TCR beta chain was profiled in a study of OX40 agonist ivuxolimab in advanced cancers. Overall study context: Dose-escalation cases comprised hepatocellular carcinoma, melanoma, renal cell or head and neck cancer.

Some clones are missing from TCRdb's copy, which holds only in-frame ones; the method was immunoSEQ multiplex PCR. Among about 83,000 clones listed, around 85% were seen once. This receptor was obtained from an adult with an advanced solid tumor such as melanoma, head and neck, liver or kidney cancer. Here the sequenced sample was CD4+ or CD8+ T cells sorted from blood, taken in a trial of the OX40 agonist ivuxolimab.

This chain's CDR3 is CASSLPGDTEAFF. The DNA of the CDR3 is TGTGCCAGCAGCCTCCCTGGGGACACTGAAGCTTTCTTT. The genes are TRBV5-4 and TRBJ1-1; D not certain. V lost 4 bases and J 3 bases, leaving 10 bases between the germline ends. The CDR3 length is 13 residues. The germline V gene encodes CDR1 SGHNT and CDR2 YYREEE (reference sequence).